The next 27 T cell receptor beta chains were all read from a single sample in a study of T cells in Graves' hyperthyroidism and ophthalmopathy. TCR beta CDR3 sequences were amplified from RNA transcripts. The TCR CDR3 first-round RT-PCR relied on the HTBI primer set. MiXCR was run by TCRdb on the multiplex PCR reads, yielding one entry per CDR3 protein. The data contain about 640,000 distinct CDR3 sequences, under 25% of them singletons. The sequencing input was blood. The receptors shown here come from a man aged 25 to 40 with Graves' ophthalmopathy.

The chain uses TRBV29-1 and TRBJ1-2; 9 bases match TRBD1. From germline, CDR1 is SQVTM and CDR2 ANQGSEA. V lost 2 bases, J lost 2 bases, and 6 bases stayed unmatched. The CDR3 runs to 15 residues. In nucleotides, the CDR3 is TGCAGCGTTGAACCCGCGGACAGGGGAAACTATGGCTACACCTTC. Translation: CSVEPADRGNYGYTF.

The chain combines TRBV9 with TRBJ2-7, with 7 positions matching TRBD2. The CDR3 loop spans 14 amino acids. The V segment lost 1 base and the J segment 0 bases; nucleotides outside the gene matches: 1. The germline CDR1 and CDR2 sequences are SGDLS and YYNGEE. The CDR3 sequence: CASSVTGGSYEQYF. The CDR3 DNA follows: TGTGCCAGCAGCGTAACGGGGGGCTCCTACGAGCAGTACTTC. Combining the CDR3 with reference TRBV9 and TRBJ2-7 gives the whole variable domain DSGVTQTPKHLITATGQRVTLRCSPRSGDLSVYWYQQSLDQGLQFLIQYYNGEERAKGNILERFSAQQFPDLHSELNLSSLELGDSALYFCASSVTGGSYEQYFGPGTRLTVT.

In this sample, this clonotype turned up many times. The chain uses TRBV7-8 and TRBJ1-5; the D is unclear. There are 15 residues in the CDR3. The germline gives CDR1 SGHVS, CDR2 FQNEAQ. Trimming shortened V by 1 base and J by 9 bases, and 16 bases separated the two germline ends. The CDR3 sequence is CASSLDIRLSLPQHF. The CDR3, as DNA: TGTGCCAGCAGCTTAGATATAAGGTTATCTCTGCCCCAGCATTTT.

This clonotype showed up many times. This chain links TRBV28 with TRBJ1-1, with 11 bases that match TRBD1. Unmatched junction bases numbered 7, after V lost 7 bases and J lost 3 bases. The length of the CDR3 is 15 residues. Germline CDR1 reads MDHEN; CDR2 reads SYDVKM. In DNA form, the CDR3 reads TGTGCCAGCAACCGGGACAGGGGGGGGTACACTGAAGCTTTCTTT. It specifies CASNRDRGGYTEAFF.

This chain connects TRBV28 to TRBJ1-2, with 9 bases identical to TRBD1. Germline loops: CDR1 MDHEN, CDR2 SYDVKM. V was clipped by 6 bases and J by 4 bases; unmatched bases: 6. The CDR3 spans 14 residues. CDR3 in amino acids: CASREQGAVYGYTF. CDR3 sequence (DNA): TGTGCCAGCAGGGAACAGGGGGCCGTCTATGGCTACACCTTC.

This chain connects TRBV5-1 to TRBJ1-1, with TRBD1 as a possible D gene (5 bases). The CDR3 is 19 residues long. The germline V and J ends were trimmed by 3 bases and 0 bases, with 24 bases remaining between them. Germline CDR1 is SGHRS and CDR2 is YFSETQ. CDR3 in DNA: TGCGCCAGCAGCTCGCATCAGGTGGGGGGGGTCTCTATGAACACTGAAGCTTTCTTT. Protein sequence: CASSSHQVGGVSMNTEAFF. The variable domain in full, completed from reference TRBV5-1 and TRBJ1-1, reads KAGVTQTPRYLIKTRGQQVTLSCSPISGHRSVSWYQQTPGQGLQFLFEYFSETQRNKGNFPGRFSGRQFSNSRSEMNVSTLELGDSALYLCASSSHQVGGVSMNTEAFFGQGTRLTVV.

This clonotype has only a few counts. This chain uses TRBV7-9 with TRBJ2-7, with a tentative D call TRBD2 (5 bases). V lost 5 bases, J lost 2 bases, and 13 bases lay in between. Per the germline V gene, CDR1 is SEHNR and CDR2 is FQNEAQ (reference sequence). The length of the CDR3 is 14 residues. CDR3 residues: CASSTQSGAYEQYF. CDR3 DNA sequence: TGTGCCAGCAGCACACAATCCGGGGCCTACGAGCAGTACTTC.

This clonotype was found many times. The J gene is TRBJ2-4, the V gene TRBV20-1; maybe TRBD2 (5 bases). The CDR3 extends over 10 amino acids. The germline V gene encodes CDR1 DFQATT and CDR2 SNEGSKA (reference sequence). The V end lost 3 bases, the J end lost 8 bases, and 5 bases lay between the germline ends. CDR3 DNA sequence: TGCAGTGCTAGGAGGGACATTCAGTACTTC. Translated: CSARRDIQYF.

This clonotype appeared many times. V gene TRBV7-8 combines with J gene TRBJ2-1; D is possibly TRBD1 (5 bases). In germline, CDR1 is SGHVS, CDR2 FQNEAQ. Deletions cut 0 bases from V and 11 bases from J, with 11 bases between. There are 13 residues in the CDR3. The CDR3 sequence is CASSLALTVKQFF. The CDR3 DNA sequence: TGTGCCAGCAGCTTAGCGCTGACAGTTAAGCAGTTCTTC.

This chain links TRBV11-2 with TRBJ2-3; TRBD2 is a possible D gene (6 bases). Germline-derived CDR1 and CDR2 are SGHAT and FQNNGV. The CDR3 has 15 residues. V shed 1 base and J shed 1 base, with 9 bases lying between them. The CDR3 DNA is TGTGCCAGCAGCTTAGTTGCTAGCGGCACAGATACGCAGTATTTT. It encodes CASSLVASGTDTQYF.

The table lists this clonotype with a few counts. The chain combines TRBV12-3 or TRBV12-4 with TRBJ1-1, with D unclear. The V and J ends lost 7 bases and 2 bases respectively, with 14 bases between them. The CDR3 has 14 amino acids. This CDR3 reads CASTSLGANTEAFF. The DNA for the CDR3 is TGTGCCAGCACATCCTTGGGCGCTAACACTGAAGCTTTCTTT.

The rearrangement uses TRBV7-9 and TRBJ2-1, with D perhaps TRBD2 (5 bases). Germline V gene lookup returns CDR1 SEHNR and CDR2 FQNEAQ (reference sequence). The V and J ends lost 3 bases and 8 bases respectively, with 11 bases between them. The CDR3 has 13 amino acids. This chain's CDR3 is CASSFEGGHEQFF. CDR3 sequence (DNA): TGTGCCAGCAGCTTTGAGGGCGGGCATGAGCAGTTCTTC.

This chain links TRBV11-2 with TRBJ1-4, with TRBD1 matching 10 bases. The CDR3 is 16 residues long. CDR1 is SGHAT, CDR2 FQNNGV, per germline. The V segment lost 4 bases and the J segment 0 bases; nucleotides outside the gene matches: 2. The CDR3, as DNA: TGTGCCAGCAGCTCGACAGGGGGCGCAACTAATGAAAAACTGTTTTTT. It encodes CASSSTGGATNEKLFF. Variable domain in full (rest from reference TRBV11-2 and TRBJ1-4): EAGVAQSPRYKIIEKRQSVAFWCNPISGHATLYWYQQILGQGPKLLIQFQNNGVVDDSQLPKDRFSAERLKGVDSTLKIQPAKLEDSAVYLCASSSTGGATNEKLFFGSGTQLSVL.

This clonotype came up many times. This chain links TRBV11-2 with TRBJ1-5; TRBD1 matches at 7 bases. V trimming: 5 bases; J trimming: 6 bases; junction bases outside the gene matches: 4. CDR1 and CDR2 (germline): SGHAT, FQNNGV. The CDR3 length is 13 residues. The CDR3 loop reads CASSQDRAQPQHF. The CDR3 DNA is TGTGCCAGCAGCCAAGACAGGGCTCAGCCCCAGCATTTT.

In its sample, this clonotype was seen many times. The chain uses TRBV28 and TRBJ1-5; no reliable D call. V lost 8 bases, J lost 4 bases, and 12 bases lay in between. Germline V lookup: CDR1 MDHEN, CDR2 SYDVKM. This CDR3 is 13 amino acids long. This chain's CDR3 is CASYQGPNQPQHF. CDR3 DNA sequence: TGTGCCAGCTACCAAGGTCCTAATCAGCCCCAGCATTTT.

This clonotype was counted only a few times. The gene calls are TRBV18 and TRBJ1-5; D remains unclear. Deletions cut 4 bases from V and 4 bases from J, with 14 bases between. CDR3 length: 15 amino acids. The germline CDR1 and CDR2 sequences are KGHSH and LQKENI. The CDR3 loop is CASSQRLDPNQPQHF. The CDR3 coding sequence is TGTGCCAGCTCACAGCGCCTCGACCCTAATCAGCCCCAGCATTTT.

The sample holds many counts of this clonotype. The chain links TRBV15 to TRBJ1-2; D gene ambiguous. The V gene lost 1 base and the J gene lost 3 bases, with 6 bases spanning the gap. The CDR3 is made up of 13 amino acids. Germline V gives CDR1 LNHNV, CDR2 YYDKDF (reference sequence). CDR3 in DNA: TGTGCCACCAGCAGAGCCAGAGACTATGGCTACACCTTC. Translated, it gives CATSRARDYGYTF.

CDR3 region: CAISAPKGERGYEQYF. The CDR3, as DNA: TGTGCCATCAGTGCGCCCAAGGGGGAGCGTGGATACGAGCAGTACTTC. The gene calls are TRBV10-3 and TRBJ2-7; tentatively, D is TRBD1 (6 bases). CDR1 is ENHRY and CDR2 is SYGVKD in the germline V gene. Trimming removed 4 bases at V and 4 bases at J, with 20 bases between. This CDR3 region has 16 residues.

The chain has TRBV20-1 and TRBJ2-7; TRBD1 matches at 8 bases. V shed 2 bases and J 3 bases; nucleotides not matched to a gene: 6. Germline V CDR1 and CDR2: DFQATT, SNEGSKA (reference sequence). This CDR3 is built from 14 residues. This CDR3 reads CSARSRDRSYEQYF. The CDR3 nucleotides are TGCAGTGCTAGATCCCGGGACAGGAGCTACGAGCAGTACTTC.

On this clonotype itself: This could be a read error, since a much larger clone is one nucleotide away. The chain recombines TRBV5-5 with TRBJ2-7, with 7 nucleotides matching TRBD1. The J call may be in error: the DNA end matches TRBJ2-1 better. The CDR3 is 15 amino acids. In germline, CDR1 is SGHKS, CDR2 YYEKEE (reference sequence). The CDR3 nucleotides are TGTGCCAGCAGATGGTCTGACAGGGTAACCTACGAGCAGTTCTTC. It encodes CASRWSDRVTYEQFF.

CDR3 region: CILAGGNQETQYF. CDR3 bases: TGCATACTAGCGGGAGGCAATCAAGAGACCCAGTACTTC. This chain connects TRBV29-1 to TRBJ2-5; the match to TRBD2 covers 12 bases. The germline V gene has CDR1 SQVTM and CDR2 ANQGSEA. The CDR3 runs to 13 residues.

The chain carries TRBV27 and TRBJ2-7, with 7 bases matching TRBD1. Germline loops: CDR1 MNHEY, CDR2 SMNVEV (reference sequence). This CDR3 has 16 amino acids. Losses at the gene ends were 3 bases for V and 3 bases for J; bases not matched to a gene: 11. The CDR3 is CASSFRPGTVYYEQYF. The CDR3 nucleotides are TGTGCCAGCAGTTTCCGTCCCGGGACAGTGTACTACGAGCAGTACTTC.

This clonotype came up many times. V is TRBV28 and J is TRBJ2-1; 10 nucleotides align to TRBD2. This CDR3 has 18 residues. With 6 bases clipped from V and 0 bases from J, the junction kept 11 bases outside the gene matches. CDR1 MDHEN and CDR2 SYDVKM come from the germline V gene. This CDR3 reads CASSPRSEREGSYNEQFF. The CDR3 bases are TGTGCCAGCAGCCCCCGTTCCGAGCGGGAGGGCTCCTACAATGAGCAGTTCTTC.

This clonotype was detected ten times or more. V usage is TRBV7-8 and J usage is TRBJ1-5; 7 bases agree with TRBD1. V shed 3 bases and J 5 bases; nucleotides not matched to a gene: 1. This CDR3 comprises 13 residues. From germline, CDR1 is SGHVS and CDR2 FQNEAQ. The CDR3 spells CASSFGQDQPQHF. CDR3 bases: TGTGCCAGCAGCTTCGGACAGGATCAGCCCCAGCATTTT.

The V and J genes are TRBV7-9 and TRBJ2-7; 10 nucleotides agree with TRBD1. There are 16 residues in the CDR3. After removal of 5 bases from V and 0 bases from J, the junction contained 7 bases not matched to a gene. Germline-derived CDR1 and CDR2 are SEHNR and FQNEAQ (reference sequence). DNA of the CDR3: TGTGCCAGCAGCCTAACCGGGACAGGGGCCTCCTACGAGCAGTACTTC. Amino acids: CASSLTGTGASYEQYF.

This rearrangement joins TRBV10-3 to TRBJ2-2; 13 nucleotides agree with TRBD2. J gave up 3 bases and V 6 bases, and 1 base lay outside the gene matches. Germline CDR1 ENHRY, CDR2 SYGVKD. There are 15 residues in the CDR3. This chain's CDR3 is CAIRGTSGDTGELFF. For the CDR3, the DNA is TGTGCCATCAGGGGGACTAGCGGGGACACCGGGGAGCTGTTTTTT.

V gene TRBV28 combines with J gene TRBJ2-7; no clear D. The CDR3 contains 13 residues. Germline V CDR1 and CDR2: MDHEN, SYDVKM. The ends were cut back, 4 bases at V and 4 bases at J, with 11 bases in the middle. The CDR3 region is CASSSPPLYEQYF. CDR3 bases: TGTGCCAGCAGTTCCCCTCCTTTATACGAGCAGTACTTC.